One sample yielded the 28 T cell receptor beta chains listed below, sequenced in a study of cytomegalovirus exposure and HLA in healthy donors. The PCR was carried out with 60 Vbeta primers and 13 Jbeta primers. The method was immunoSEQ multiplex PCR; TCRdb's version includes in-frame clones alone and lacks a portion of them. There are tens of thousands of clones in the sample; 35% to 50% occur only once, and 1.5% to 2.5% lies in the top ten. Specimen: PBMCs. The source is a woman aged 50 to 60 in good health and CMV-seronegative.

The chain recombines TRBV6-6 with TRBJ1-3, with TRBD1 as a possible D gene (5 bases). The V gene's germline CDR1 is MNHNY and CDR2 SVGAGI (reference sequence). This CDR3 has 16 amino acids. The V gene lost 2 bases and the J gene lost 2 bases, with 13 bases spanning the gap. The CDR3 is CASSYPSGAAGNTIYF. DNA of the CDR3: TGTGCCAGCAGTTACCCTTCTGGGGCGGCTGGAAACACCATATATTTT.

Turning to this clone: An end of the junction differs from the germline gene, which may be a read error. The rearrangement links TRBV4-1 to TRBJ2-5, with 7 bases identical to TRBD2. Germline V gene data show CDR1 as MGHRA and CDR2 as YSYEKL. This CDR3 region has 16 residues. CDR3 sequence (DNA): TGCGCCGGCAGCCAAGGGAGGGGAGAAGTACACGAGACCCAGTACTTC. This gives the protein CAGSQGRGEVHETQYF.

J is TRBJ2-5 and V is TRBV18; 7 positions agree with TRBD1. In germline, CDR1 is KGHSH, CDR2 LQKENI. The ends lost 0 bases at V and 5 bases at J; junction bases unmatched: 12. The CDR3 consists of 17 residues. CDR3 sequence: CASSPPGSTGRWETQYF. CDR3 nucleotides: TGTGCCAGCTCACCACCGGGGTCGACAGGGAGATGGGAGACCCAGTACTTC. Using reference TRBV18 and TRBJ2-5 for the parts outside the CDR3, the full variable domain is NAGVMQNPRHLVRRRGQEARLRCSPMKGHSHVYWYRQLPEEGLKFMVYLQKENIIDESGMPKERFSAEFPKEGPSILRIQQVVRGDSAAYFCASSPPGSTGRWETQYFGPGTRLLVL.

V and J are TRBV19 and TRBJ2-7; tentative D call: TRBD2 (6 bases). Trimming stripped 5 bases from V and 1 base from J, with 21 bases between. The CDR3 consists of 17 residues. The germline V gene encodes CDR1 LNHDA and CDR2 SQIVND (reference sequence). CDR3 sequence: CASSPRWGDGVSYEQYF. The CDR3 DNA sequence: TGTGCCAGTAGTCCCCGATGGGGGGACGGAGTATCCTACGAGCAGTACTTC.

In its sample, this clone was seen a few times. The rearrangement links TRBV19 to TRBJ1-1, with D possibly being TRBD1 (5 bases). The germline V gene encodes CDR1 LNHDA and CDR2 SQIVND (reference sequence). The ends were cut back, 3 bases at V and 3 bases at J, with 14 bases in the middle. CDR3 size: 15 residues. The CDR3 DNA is TGTGCCAGTAGTATGGGGCGGACGGGGGACACTGAAGCTTTCTTT. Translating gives CASSMGRTGDTEAFF.

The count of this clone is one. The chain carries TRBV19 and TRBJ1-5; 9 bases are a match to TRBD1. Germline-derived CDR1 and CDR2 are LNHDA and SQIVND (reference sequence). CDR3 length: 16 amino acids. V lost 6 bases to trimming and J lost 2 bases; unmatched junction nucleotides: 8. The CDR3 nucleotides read TGTGCCAGTAGCCGCAGGACAGGGGATGGCAATCAGCCCCAGCATTTT. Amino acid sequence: CASSRRTGDGNQPQHF.

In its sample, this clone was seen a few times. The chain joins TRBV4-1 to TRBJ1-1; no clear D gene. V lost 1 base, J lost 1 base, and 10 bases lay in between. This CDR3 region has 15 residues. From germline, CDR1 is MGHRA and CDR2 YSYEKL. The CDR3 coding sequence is TGCGCCAGCAGCCAAGGACTCCTGGGGAACACTGAAGCTTTCTTT. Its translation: CASSQGLLGNTEAFF.

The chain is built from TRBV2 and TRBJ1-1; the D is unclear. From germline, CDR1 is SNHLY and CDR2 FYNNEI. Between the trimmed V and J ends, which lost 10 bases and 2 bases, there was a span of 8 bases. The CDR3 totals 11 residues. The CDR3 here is CATRTNTEAFF. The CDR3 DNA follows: TGTGCCACCAGAACTAACACTGAAGCTTTCTTT.

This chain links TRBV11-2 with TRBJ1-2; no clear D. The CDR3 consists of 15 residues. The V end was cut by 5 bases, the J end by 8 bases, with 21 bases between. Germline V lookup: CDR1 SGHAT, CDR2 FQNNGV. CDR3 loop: CASSLGRAPYGGYTF. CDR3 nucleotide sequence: TGTGCCAGCAGCCTCGGGAGGGCACCCTATGGAGGCTACACCTTC.

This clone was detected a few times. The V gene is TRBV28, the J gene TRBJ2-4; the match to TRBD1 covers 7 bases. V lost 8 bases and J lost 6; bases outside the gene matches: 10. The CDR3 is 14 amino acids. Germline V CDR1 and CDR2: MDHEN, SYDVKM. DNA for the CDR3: TGTGCCAGCTCGAGTAGGACAGGTGGAAACATTCAGTACTTC. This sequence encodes CASSSRTGGNIQYF.

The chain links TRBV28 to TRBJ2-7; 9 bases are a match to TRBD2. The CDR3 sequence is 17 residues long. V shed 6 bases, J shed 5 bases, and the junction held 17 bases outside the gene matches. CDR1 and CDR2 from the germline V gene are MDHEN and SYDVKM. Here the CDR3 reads CASRPSLPGLAVNEQYF. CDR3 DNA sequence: TGTGCCAGCAGACCTTCTTTACCGGGACTAGCTGTCAACGAGCAGTACTTC. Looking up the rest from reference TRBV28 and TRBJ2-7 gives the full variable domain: DVKVTQSSRYLVKRTGEKVFLECVQDMDHENMFWYRQDPGLGLRLIYFSYDVKMKEKGDIPEGYSVSREKKERFSLILESASTNQTSMYLCASRPSLPGLAVNEQYFGPGTRLTVT.

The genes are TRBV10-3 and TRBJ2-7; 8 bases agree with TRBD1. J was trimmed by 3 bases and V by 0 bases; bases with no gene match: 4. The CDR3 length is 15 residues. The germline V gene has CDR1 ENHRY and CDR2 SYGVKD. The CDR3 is CAISESSGGGYEQYF. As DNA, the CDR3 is TGTGCCATCAGTGAGTCCTCAGGGGGCGGCTACGAGCAGTACTTC.

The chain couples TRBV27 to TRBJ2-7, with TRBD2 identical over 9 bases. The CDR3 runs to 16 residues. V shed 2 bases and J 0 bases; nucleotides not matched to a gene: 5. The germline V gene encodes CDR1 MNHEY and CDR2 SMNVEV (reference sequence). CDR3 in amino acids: CASSLRGLAPSYEQYF. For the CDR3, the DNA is TGTGCCAGCAGTTTAAGGGGACTAGCTCCCTCCTACGAGCAGTACTTC.

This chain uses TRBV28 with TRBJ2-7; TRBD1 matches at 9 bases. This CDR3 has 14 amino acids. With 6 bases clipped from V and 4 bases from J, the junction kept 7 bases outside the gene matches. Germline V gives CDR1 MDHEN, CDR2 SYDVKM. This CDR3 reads CASSRDRVFYEQYF. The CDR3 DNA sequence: TGTGCCAGCAGCCGGGACAGGGTCTTTTACGAGCAGTACTTC.

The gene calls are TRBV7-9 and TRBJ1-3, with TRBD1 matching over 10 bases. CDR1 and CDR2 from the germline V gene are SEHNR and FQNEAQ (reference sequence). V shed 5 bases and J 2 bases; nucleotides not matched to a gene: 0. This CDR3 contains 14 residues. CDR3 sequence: CASSGQGAGNTIYF. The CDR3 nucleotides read TGTGCCAGCAGCGGACAGGGGGCTGGAAACACCATATATTTT.

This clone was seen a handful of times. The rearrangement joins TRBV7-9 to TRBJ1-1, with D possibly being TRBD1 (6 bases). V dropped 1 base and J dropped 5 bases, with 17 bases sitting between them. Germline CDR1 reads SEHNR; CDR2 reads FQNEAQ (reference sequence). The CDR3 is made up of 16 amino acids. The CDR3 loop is CASSLGQGIIGTEAFF. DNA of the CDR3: TGTGCCAGCAGCTTAGGGCAGGGGATAATCGGAACTGAAGCTTTCTTT. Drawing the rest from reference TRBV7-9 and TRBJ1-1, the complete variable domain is DTGVSQNPRHKITKRGQNVTFRCDPISEHNRLYWYRQTLGQGPEFLTYFQNEAQLEKSRLLSDRFSAERPKGSFSTLEIQRTEQGDSAMYLCASSLGQGIIGTEAFFGQGTRLTVV.

CDR3 bases: TGTGCCACCAGCAGAGATCCGGGGGGGGTCTACGAGCAGTACTTC. The encoded protein is CATSRDPGGVYEQYF. V is TRBV15 and J is TRBJ2-7; 8 nucleotides line up with TRBD2. The CDR3 runs 15 residues. Germline assignment: CDR1 LNHNV and CDR2 YYDKDF (reference sequence). Losses at the gene ends were 0 bases for V and 3 bases for J; bases not matched to a gene: 4.

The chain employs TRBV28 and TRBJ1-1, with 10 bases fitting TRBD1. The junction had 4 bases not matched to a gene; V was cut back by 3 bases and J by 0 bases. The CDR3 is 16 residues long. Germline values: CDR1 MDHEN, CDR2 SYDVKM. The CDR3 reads CASSLDRGVVNTEAFF. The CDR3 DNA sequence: TGTGCCAGCAGTTTGGACAGGGGGGTCGTGAACACTGAAGCTTTCTTT.

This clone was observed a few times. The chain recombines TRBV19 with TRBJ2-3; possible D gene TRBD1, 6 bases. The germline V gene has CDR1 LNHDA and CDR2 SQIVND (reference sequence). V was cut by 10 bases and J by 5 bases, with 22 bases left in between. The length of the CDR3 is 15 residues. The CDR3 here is CATTGQLPREDTQYF. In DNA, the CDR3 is TGTGCCACGACTGGACAGCTTCCTCGGGAAGATACGCAGTATTTT.

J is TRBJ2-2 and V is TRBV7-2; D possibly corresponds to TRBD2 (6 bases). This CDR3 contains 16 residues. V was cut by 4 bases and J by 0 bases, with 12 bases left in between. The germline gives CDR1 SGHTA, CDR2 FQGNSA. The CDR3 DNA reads TGTGCCAGCAGCTCCCGGACTATCACGAACACCGGGGAGCTGTTTTTT. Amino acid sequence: CASSSRTITNTGELFF.

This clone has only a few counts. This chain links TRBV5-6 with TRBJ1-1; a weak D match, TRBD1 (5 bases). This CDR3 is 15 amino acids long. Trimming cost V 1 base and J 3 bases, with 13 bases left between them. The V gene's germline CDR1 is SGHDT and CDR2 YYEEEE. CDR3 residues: CASSLQKGPDTEAFF. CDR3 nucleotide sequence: TGTGCCAGCAGCTTGCAGAAGGGGCCGGACACTGAAGCTTTCTTT. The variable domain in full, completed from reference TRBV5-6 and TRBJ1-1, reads DAGVTQSPTHLIKTRGQQVTLRCSPKSGHDTVSWYQQALGQGPQFIFQYYEEEERQRGNFPDRFSGHQFPNYSSELNVNALLLGDSALYLCASSLQKGPDTEAFFGQGTRLTVV.

The CDR3 DNA reads TGCGCCAGCAGCTTCAAGAGGAACACTGAAGCTTTCTTT. Translation gives CASSFKRNTEAFF. The V gene is TRBV5-1, the J gene TRBJ1-1; no reliable D call. Per germline, CDR1 SGHRS and CDR2 YFSETQ. This CDR3 comprises 13 residues. V lost 2 bases to trimming and J lost 1 base, with 6 bases between them.

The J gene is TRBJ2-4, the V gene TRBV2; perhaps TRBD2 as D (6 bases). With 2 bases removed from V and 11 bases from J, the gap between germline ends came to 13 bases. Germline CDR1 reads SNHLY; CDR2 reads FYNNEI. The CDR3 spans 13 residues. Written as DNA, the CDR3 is TGTGCCAGCAGTGAATCGGCGGGGAGCGTTCAGTACTTC. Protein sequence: CASSESAGSVQYF.

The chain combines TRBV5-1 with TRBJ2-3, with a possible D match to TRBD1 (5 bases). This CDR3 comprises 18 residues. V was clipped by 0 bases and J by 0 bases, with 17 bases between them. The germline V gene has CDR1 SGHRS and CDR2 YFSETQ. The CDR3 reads CASSLASQGGRSTDTQYF. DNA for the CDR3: TGCGCCAGCAGCTTGGCCTCCCAGGGCGGTAGGAGCACAGATACGCAGTATTTT.

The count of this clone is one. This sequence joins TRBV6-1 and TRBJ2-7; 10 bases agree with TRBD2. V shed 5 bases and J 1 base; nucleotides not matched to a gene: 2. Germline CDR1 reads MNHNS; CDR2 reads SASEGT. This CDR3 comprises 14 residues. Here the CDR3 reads CASSLAGESYEQYF. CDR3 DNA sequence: TGTGCCAGCAGTCTAGCGGGGGAATCCTACGAGCAGTACTTC.

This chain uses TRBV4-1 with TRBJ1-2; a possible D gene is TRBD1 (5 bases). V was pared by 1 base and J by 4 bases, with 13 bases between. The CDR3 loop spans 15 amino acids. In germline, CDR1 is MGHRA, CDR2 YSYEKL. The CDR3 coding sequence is TGCGCCAGCAGCCAAGGGGCGGGCGGGACCTATGGCTACACCTTC. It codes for CASSQGAGGTYGYTF.

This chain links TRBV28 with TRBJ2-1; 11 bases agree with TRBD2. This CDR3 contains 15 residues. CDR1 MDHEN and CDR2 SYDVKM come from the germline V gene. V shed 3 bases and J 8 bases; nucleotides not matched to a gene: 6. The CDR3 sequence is CASSFELAGADEQFF. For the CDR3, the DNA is TGTGCCAGCAGTTTCGAACTAGCGGGAGCGGATGAGCAGTTCTTC.

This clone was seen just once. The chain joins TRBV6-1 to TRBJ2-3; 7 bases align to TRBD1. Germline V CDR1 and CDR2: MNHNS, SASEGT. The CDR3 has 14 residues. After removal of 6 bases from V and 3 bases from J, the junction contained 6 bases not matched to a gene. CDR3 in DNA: TGTGCCAGCAGACGGACAGGAAGGACAGATACGCAGTATTTT. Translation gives CASRRTGRTDTQYF.